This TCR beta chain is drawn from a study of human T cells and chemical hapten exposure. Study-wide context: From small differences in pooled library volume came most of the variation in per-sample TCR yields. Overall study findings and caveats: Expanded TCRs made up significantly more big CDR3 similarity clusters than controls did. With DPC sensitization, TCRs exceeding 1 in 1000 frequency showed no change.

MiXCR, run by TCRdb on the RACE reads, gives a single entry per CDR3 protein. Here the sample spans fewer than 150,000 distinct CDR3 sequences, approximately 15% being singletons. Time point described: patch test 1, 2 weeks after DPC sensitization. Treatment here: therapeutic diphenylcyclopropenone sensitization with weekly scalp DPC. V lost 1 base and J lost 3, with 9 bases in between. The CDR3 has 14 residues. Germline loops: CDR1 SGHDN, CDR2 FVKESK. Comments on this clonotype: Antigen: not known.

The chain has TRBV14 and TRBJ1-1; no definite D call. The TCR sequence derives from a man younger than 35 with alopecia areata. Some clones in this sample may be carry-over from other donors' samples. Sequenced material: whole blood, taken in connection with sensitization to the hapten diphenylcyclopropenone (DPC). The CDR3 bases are TGTGCCAGCAGCCAAGGAGGGTGGGACACTGAAGCTTTCTTT. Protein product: CASSQGGWDTEAFF.